Included here is one T cell receptor beta chain sequence, with context. Its antigen is unknown. The J segment lost 7 bases and the V segment lost 7 bases, leaving 8 bases of the junction unmatched. The CDR3 covers 13 residues. Germline-derived CDR1 and CDR2 are MNHEY and SMNVEV (reference sequence). Assay used: immunoSEQ multiplex PCR; TCRdb lists only in-frame clones, some missing. Of about 220,000 clones listed, 85% to 90% are singletons. The data originate from a study of cytomegalovirus exposure and HLA in healthy donors. Across the whole study: A subsequent analysis stated that the 120 or so validation repertoires were run on the same platform as the 650 to 850 first-cohort repertoires. Study-level results: High sensitivity and specificity were reportedly achieved when the classifier diagnosed cytomegalovirus status. The investigators catalogued 150 or so TCR beta chains as cytomegalovirus-associated. Later, an analysis found that TCR clusters from the first cohort tended to co-occur in the 90 to 150 validation repertoires.

The sequencing sample was made of PBMCs. The sequence was obtained from a woman in her late teens or twenties in good health and CMV-seronegative. The chain has TRBV27 and TRBJ1-1; TRBD1 aligns across 8 bases. CDR3 in amino acids: CASKDRERFEAFF. The CDR3 DNA is TGTGCCAGCAAGGACAGGGAGAGGTTTGAAGCTTTCTTT.